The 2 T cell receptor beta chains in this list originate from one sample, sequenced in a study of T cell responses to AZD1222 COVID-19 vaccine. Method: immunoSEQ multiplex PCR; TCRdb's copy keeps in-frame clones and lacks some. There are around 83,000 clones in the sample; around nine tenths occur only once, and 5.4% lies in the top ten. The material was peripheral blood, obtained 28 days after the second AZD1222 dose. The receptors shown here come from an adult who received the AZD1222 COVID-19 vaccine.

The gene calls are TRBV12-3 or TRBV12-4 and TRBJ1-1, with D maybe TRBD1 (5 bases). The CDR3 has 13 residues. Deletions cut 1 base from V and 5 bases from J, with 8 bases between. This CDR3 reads CASSLGGRTEAFF. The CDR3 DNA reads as TGTGCCAGCAGTTTAGGGGGGAGGACTGAAGCTTTCTTT.

As DNA, the CDR3 is TGTGCCAGCAGCCTAGGGACAGGGGGCTACTATGGCTACACCTTC. It is translated as CASSLGTGGYYGYTF. This chain uses TRBV7-3 with TRBJ1-2; 12 bases are a match to TRBD1. V was clipped by 5 bases and J by 3 bases; unmatched bases: 4. Germline V CDR1 and CDR2: SGHTA, FQGTGA. This CDR3 spans 15 amino acids.